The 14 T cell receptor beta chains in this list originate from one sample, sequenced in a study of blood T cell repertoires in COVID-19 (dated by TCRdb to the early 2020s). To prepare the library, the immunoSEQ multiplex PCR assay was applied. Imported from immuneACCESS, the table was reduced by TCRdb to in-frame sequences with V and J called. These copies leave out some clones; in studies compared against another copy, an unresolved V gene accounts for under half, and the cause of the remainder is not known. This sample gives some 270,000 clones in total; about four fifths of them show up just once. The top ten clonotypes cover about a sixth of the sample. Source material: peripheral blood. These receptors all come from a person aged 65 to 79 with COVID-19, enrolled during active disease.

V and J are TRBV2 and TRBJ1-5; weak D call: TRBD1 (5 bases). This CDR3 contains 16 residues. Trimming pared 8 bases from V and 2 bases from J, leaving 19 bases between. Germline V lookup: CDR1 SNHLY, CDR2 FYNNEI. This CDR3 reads CASRYTGAAGNQPQHF. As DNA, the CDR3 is TGTGCCAGCCGCTATACAGGAGCTGCGGGCAATCAGCCCCAGCATTTT.

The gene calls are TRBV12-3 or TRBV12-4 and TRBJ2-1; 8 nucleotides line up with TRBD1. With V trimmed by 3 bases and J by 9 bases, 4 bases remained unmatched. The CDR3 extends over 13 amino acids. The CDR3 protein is CASSLGQVSEQFF. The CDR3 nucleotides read TGTGCCAGCAGTTTGGGACAGGTTTCTGAGCAGTTCTTC.

For the CDR3, the DNA is TGCGCCAGCCAGACGGGGTCCTCCAACACTGAAGCTTTCTTT. Translating gives CASQTGSSNTEAFF. The chain combines TRBV5-1 with TRBJ1-1; D gene ambiguous. Germline lookup yields CDR1 SGHRS and CDR2 YFSETQ. With 7 bases removed from V and 2 bases from J, the gap between germline ends came to 15 bases. The CDR3 totals 14 residues.

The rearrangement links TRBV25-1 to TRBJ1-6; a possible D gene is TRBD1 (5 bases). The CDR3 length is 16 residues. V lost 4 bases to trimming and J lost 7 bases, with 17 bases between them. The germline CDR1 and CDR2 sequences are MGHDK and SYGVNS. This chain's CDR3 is CASSGGVWWGNSPLHF. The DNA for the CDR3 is TGTGCCAGCAGTGGGGGGGTCTGGTGGGGCAATTCACCCCTCCACTTT.

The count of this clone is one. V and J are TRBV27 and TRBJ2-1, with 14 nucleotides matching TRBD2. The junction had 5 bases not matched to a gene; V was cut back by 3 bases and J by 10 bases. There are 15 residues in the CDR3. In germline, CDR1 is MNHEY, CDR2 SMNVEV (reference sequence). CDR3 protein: CASSLGLAGAREQFF. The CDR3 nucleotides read TGTGCCAGCAGTTTGGGACTAGCGGGGGCCCGAGAGCAGTTCTTC.

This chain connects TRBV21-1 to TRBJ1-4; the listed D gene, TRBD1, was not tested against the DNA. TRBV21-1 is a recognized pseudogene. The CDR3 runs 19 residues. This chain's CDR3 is CASSKEQTGGIATNEKLFF. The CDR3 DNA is TGTGCCAGCAGCAAAGAGCAAACAGGGGGGATTGCAACTAATGAAAAACTGTTTTTT.

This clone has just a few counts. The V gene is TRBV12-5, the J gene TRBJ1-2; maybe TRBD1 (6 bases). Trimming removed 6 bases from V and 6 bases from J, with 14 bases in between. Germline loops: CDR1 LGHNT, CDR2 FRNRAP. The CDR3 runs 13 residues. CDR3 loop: CASGLREGDGYTF. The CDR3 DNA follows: TGTGCTAGTGGACTCCGGGAGGGGGATGGCTACACCTTC.

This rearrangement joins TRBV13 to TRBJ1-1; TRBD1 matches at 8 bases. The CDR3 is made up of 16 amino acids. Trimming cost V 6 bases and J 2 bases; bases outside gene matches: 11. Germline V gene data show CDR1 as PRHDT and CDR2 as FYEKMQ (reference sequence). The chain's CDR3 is CASSLNRGWGNTEAFF. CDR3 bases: TGTGCCAGCAGTTTAAACAGGGGGTGGGGAAACACTGAAGCTTTCTTT.

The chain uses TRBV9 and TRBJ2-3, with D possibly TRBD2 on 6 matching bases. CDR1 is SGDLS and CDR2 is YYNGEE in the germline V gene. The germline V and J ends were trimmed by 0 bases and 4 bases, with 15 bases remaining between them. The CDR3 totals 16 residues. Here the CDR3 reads CASSVASVGGADTQYF. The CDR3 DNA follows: TGTGCCAGCAGCGTAGCTAGCGTGGGAGGAGCAGATACGCAGTATTTT. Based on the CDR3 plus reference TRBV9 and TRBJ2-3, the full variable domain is DSGVTQTPKHLITATGQRVTLRCSPRSGDLSVYWYQQSLDQGLQFLIQYYNGEERAKGNILERFSAQQFPDLHSELNLSSLELGDSALYFCASSVASVGGADTQYFGPGTRLTVL.

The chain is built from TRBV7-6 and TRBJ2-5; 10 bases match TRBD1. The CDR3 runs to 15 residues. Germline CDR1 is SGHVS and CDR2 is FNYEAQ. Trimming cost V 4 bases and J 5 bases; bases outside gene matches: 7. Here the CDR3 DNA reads TGTGCCAGCAGCTCACGGACAGGGGGTTTTGAGACCCAGTACTTC. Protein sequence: CASSSRTGGFETQYF.

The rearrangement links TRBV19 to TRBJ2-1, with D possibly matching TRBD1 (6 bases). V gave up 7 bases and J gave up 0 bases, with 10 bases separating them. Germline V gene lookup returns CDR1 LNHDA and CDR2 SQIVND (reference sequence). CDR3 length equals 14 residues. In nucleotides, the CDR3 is TGTGCCAGTATGCGGACAGACTCCTACAATGAGCAGTTCTTC. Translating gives CASMRTDSYNEQFF. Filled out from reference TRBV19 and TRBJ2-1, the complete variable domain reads DGGITQSPKYLFRKEGQNVTLSCEQNLNHDAMYWYRQDPGQGLRLIYYSQIVNDFQKGDIAEGYSVSREKKESFPLTVTSAQKNPTAFYLCASMRTDSYNEQFFGPGTRLTVL.

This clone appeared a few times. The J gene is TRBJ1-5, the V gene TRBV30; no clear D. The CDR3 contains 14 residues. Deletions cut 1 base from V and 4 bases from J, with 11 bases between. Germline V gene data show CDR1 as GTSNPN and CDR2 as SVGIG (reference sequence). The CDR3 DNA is TGTGCCTGGAGTGGCAACAGCTTTAATCAGCCCCAGCATTTT. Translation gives CAWSGNSFNQPQHF.

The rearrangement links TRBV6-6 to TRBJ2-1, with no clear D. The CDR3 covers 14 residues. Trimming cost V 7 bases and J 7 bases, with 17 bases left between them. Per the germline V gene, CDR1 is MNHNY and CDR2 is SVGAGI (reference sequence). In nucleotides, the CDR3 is TGTGCCAGCACTTCGATCTCCCCCGAGAATGAGCAGTTCTTC. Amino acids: CASTSISPENEQFF.

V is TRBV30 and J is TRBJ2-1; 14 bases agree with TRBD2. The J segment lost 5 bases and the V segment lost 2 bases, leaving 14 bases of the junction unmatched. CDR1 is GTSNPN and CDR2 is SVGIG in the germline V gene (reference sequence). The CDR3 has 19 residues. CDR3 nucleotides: TGTGCCTGGAGTCCAATGACTAGCGGGAGGGCCAGGGGGAACAATGAGCAGTTCTTC. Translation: CAWSPMTSGRARGNNEQFF.